The clone carrying this T cell receptor beta chain was counted between two and nine times. The antigen is undetermined. Time point: cycle 4 day 1 (C4D1), after more than five weeks of nivolumab. Exposure to brentuximab vedotin varied, and each patient had relapsed following autologous stem cell transplantation. Data came from immunoSEQ multiplex PCR; TCRdb stores just in-frame clones and leaves some out. Among almost 95,000 clones, under 85% were seen once, and the ten largest hold over 15%. The entry originates in a study of PD-1 blockade in classical Hodgkin lymphoma. CDR3 length: 13 residues. V was trimmed by 3 bases and J by 8 bases, leaving 12 bases between them. Germline CDR1 reads SGHRS; CDR2 reads YFSETQ. General study points: By cycle point C4D1, TCR diversity had risen significantly in CD4+ cells (but not CD8+ cells). Baseline TCR diversity was reportedly lower in newly diagnosed patients than healthy donors.

The specimen comprised peripheral blood mononuclear cells (PBMCs), sampled before the fourth cycle of nivolumab. The sequence was obtained from a human donor with classical Hodgkin lymphoma. This chain joins TRBV5-1 and TRBJ2-1; D remains ambiguous. CDR3 amino acids: CASSSLDSDEQFF. The DNA for the CDR3 is TGCGCCAGCAGCTCATTAGACTCGGATGAGCAGTTCTTC.